The 23 T cell receptor beta chains in this list originate from one sample, sequenced in a study of low-dose radiotherapy and immunotherapy resistance in tumors. First-strand cDNA relied on TRAV- and TRBV-specific primers spanning alpha and beta chains. TCR amplification ran approximately 20 PCR cycles using constant-region and V-primer adapter primers. TCRdb re-analysed the reads in MiXCR, keeping a single row per CDR3 protein. Of around 20,000 distinct CDR3 sequences listed, about 74% are singletons. The receptors derive from a human donor with advanced metastatic prostate, ovarian, gallbladder or colorectal cancer (not recorded which). This table probably holds off-target reads from a library built for another chain.

The rearrangement uses TRBV19 and TRBJ2-5; D call uncertain. CDR3 size: 13 residues. The ends were cut back, 7 bases at V and 3 bases at J, with 12 bases in the middle. Per the germline V gene, CDR1 is LNHDA and CDR2 is SQIVND (reference sequence). The CDR3: CASKESFEETQYF. The CDR3 DNA reads as TGTGCCAGTAAGGAGAGCTTCGAAGAGACCCAGTACTTC.

This clonotype showed up just a few times. The CDR3 DNA sequence: TGCGCCAGCAGCCGTATGAGTCGGCCCGTGGGGACTGAAGCTTTCTTT. It encodes CASSRMSRPVGTEAFF. The chain employs TRBV5-1 and TRBJ1-1; no firm D call. V was shortened by 4 bases and J by 5 bases, with 21 bases between the two germline ends. The CDR3 has 16 residues. CDR1 SGHRS and CDR2 YFSETQ come from the germline V gene.

The V gene is TRBV7-9, the J gene TRBJ1-5; 7 nucleotides match TRBD1. Trimming removed 1 base from V and 3 bases from J; junction bases left unmatched: 6. Germline CDR1 is SEHNR and CDR2 is FQNEAQ (reference sequence). The CDR3 has 16 amino acids. The chain's CDR3 is CASSLVGQENNQPQHF. The CDR3 coding sequence is TGTGCCAGCAGCTTAGTAGGACAGGAAAACAATCAGCCCCAGCATTTT.

The chain combines TRBV21-1 with TRBJ2-1; the table's TRBD2 call for D was not verified on the DNA. TRBV21-1 is classified as a pseudogene. The CDR3 length is 18 residues. The CDR3 here is CASSKPLTSGRGGDEQFF. CDR3 in DNA: TGTGCCAGCAGCAAACCTCTGACTAGCGGGAGGGGGGGGGATGAGCAGTTCTTC.

The chain recombines TRBV5-6 with TRBJ2-5; unclear D gene. The V and J ends lost 3 bases and 1 base respectively, with 10 bases between them. The germline CDR1 and CDR2 sequences are SGHDT and YYEEEE. The CDR3 covers 14 residues. The CDR3 coding sequence is TGTGCCAGCAGCTCAAAAGACGGCCAAGAGACCCAGTACTTC. This codes for CASSSKDGQETQYF.

The chain joins TRBV19 to TRBJ2-3; 9 bases align to TRBD2. The CDR3 consists of 16 residues. CDR1 is LNHDA and CDR2 is SQIVND in the germline V gene (reference sequence). The V gene end was trimmed by 5 bases and the J gene end by 2 bases; junction bases not matched to a gene: 8. This CDR3 reads CASSGSGGASTDTQYF. CDR3 DNA: TGTGCCAGTAGTGGTAGCGGGGGAGCCTCCACAGATACGCAGTATTTT.

The chain recombines TRBV2 with TRBJ2-3; weak D call: TRBD1 (6 bases). V was pared by 8 bases and J by 0 bases, with 15 bases between. This CDR3 contains 15 residues. Germline V lookup: CDR1 SNHLY, CDR2 FYNNEI. The CDR3 DNA sequence: TGTGCCAGCGTCCGGACGGACAGTAGCACAGATACGCAGTATTTT. Translating it yields CASVRTDSSTDTQYF.

This chain connects TRBV29-1 to TRBJ2-3, with TRBD2 matching over 7 bases. V trimming: 5 bases; J trimming: 9 bases; junction bases outside the gene matches: 5. The germline CDR1 and CDR2 sequences are SQVTM and ANQGSEA. CDR3 size: 11 residues. CDR3 region: CSVLPGGTQYF. CDR3 nucleotide sequence: TGCAGCGTTTTACCCGGGGGGACGCAGTATTTT.

In this sample, this clonotype turned up once. The chain joins TRBV13 to TRBJ2-1, with D possibly TRBD2 on 6 matching bases. V was pared by 3 bases and J by 0 bases, with 12 bases between. Germline CDR1 PRHDT, CDR2 FYEKMQ (reference sequence). This CDR3 contains 16 residues. CDR3 sequence (DNA): TGTGCCAGCAGCTTCGGAGCGGGTAGCTCCTACAATGAGCAGTTCTTC. It yields the protein CASSFGAGSSYNEQFF.

The chain recombines TRBV28 with TRBJ2-5, with TRBD1 as a possible D gene (6 bases). From germline, CDR1 is MDHEN and CDR2 SYDVKM. This CDR3 is built from 13 residues. The ends were cut back, 7 bases at V and 9 bases at J, with 18 bases in the middle. The CDR3 nucleotides read TGTGCCAGCAATCTACAGGGAAAGTCGGCCCAGTACTTC. As protein: CASNLQGKSAQYF.

The chain is built from TRBV28 and TRBJ2-5; D is undetermined. Between the trimmed V and J ends, which lost 5 bases and 3 bases, there was a span of 7 bases. Germline-derived CDR1 and CDR2 are MDHEN and SYDVKM. The CDR3 length is 12 residues. CDR3 in amino acids: CASSIPKETQYF. In DNA, the CDR3 is TGTGCCAGCAGTATACCAAAAGAGACCCAGTACTTC.

This clonotype was recorded a few times. V and J are TRBV10-3 and TRBJ2-7; D may be TRBD1 (6 bases). Trimming cost V 6 bases and J 5 bases, with 17 bases left between them. The CDR3 totals 14 residues. Germline CDR1 is ENHRY and CDR2 is SYGVKD. CDR3 DNA sequence: TGTGCCATCAGGGGGGACACGGAGAGCAACGAGCAGTACTTC. Protein sequence: CAIRGDTESNEQYF.

This clonotype was seen a few times. The chain recombines TRBV5-5 with TRBJ2-3; unclear D gene. The CDR3 consists of 14 residues. The V gene's germline CDR1 is SGHKS and CDR2 YYEKEE (reference sequence). Trimming left V 2 bases short and J 2 bases short, with 9 bases between. CDR3 nucleotide sequence: TGTGCCAGCAGCTTAAGGTGGGCCACAGATACGCAGTATTTT. Protein: CASSLRWATDTQYF.

This rearrangement joins TRBV7-2 to TRBJ2-5; 12 bases are a match to TRBD2. The CDR3 contains 16 residues. Germline CDR1 SGHTA, CDR2 FQGNSA. Germline trimming cut 5 bases from V and 2 bases from J; bases unmatched to any gene: 6. CDR3 loop: CASSGRTSGVQETQYF. The CDR3 DNA is TGTGCCAGCAGCGGTAGGACTAGCGGGGTACAAGAGACCCAGTACTTC.

V gene TRBV5-1 combines with J gene TRBJ2-1; no definite D call. The CDR3 covers 14 residues. V was shortened by 4 bases and J by 5 bases, with 13 bases between the two germline ends. Germline V lookup: CDR1 SGHRS, CDR2 YFSETQ. The CDR3 sequence is CASSGRSLDNEQFF. In DNA form, the CDR3 reads TGCGCCAGCAGCGGACGGTCACTCGACAATGAGCAGTTCTTC.

The chain carries TRBV28 and TRBJ1-2; D ambiguous. V dropped 1 base and J dropped 2 bases, with 11 bases sitting between them. The CDR3 has 15 amino acids. Germline-derived CDR1 and CDR2 are MDHEN and SYDVKM. Written as DNA, the CDR3 is TGTGCCAGCAGTTTATTTATAGGGTGGAACTATGGCTACACCTTC. This gives the protein CASSLFIGWNYGYTF.

The chain recombines TRBV5-4 with TRBJ1-3, with TRBD1 as a possible D gene (6 bases). Germline assignment: CDR1 SGHNT and CDR2 YYREEE (reference sequence). This CDR3 is 14 amino acids long. Trimming removed 2 bases at V and 7 bases at J, with 13 bases between. The chain's CDR3 is CASSFSGGRNTIYF. The DNA for the CDR3 is TGTGCCAGCAGCTTTTCTGGGGGCCGGAACACCATATATTTT. The full variable domain, completed using reference TRBV5-4 and TRBJ1-3, is ETGVTQSPTHLIKTRGQQVTLRCSSQSGHNTVSWYQQALGQGPQFIFQYYREEENGRGNFPPRFSGLQFPNYSSELNVNALELDDSALYLCASSFSGGRNTIYFGEGSWLTVV.

The V call is TRBV14, the J call TRBJ2-2, with D possibly being TRBD1 (6 bases). The CDR3 is 16 amino acids. The V end lost 4 bases, the J end lost 0 bases, and 12 bases lay between the germline ends. The germline gives CDR1 SGHDN, CDR2 FVKESK. The DNA of the CDR3 is TGTGCCAGCAGCCCCGGGGCAGGGGCGAACACCGGGGAGCTGTTTTTT. This gives the protein CASSPGAGANTGELFF.

The chain carries TRBV4-3 and TRBJ2-1; 13 bases map to TRBD2. The V gene's germline CDR1 is LGHNA and CDR2 YSLEER. CDR3 size: 17 residues. Unmatched junction bases numbered 7, after V lost 1 base and J lost 7 bases. The CDR3 bases are TGCGCCAGCAGCCAAGGCGGACTAGCGGGAGTAAGGAATGAGCAGTTCTTC. As protein: CASSQGGLAGVRNEQFF.

The rearrangement joins TRBV6-1 to TRBJ2-3; 10 bases are a match to TRBD1. The V gene's germline CDR1 is MNHNS and CDR2 SASEGT. The CDR3 is 15 amino acids. With V trimmed by 1 base and J by 4 bases, 2 bases remained unmatched. Here the CDR3 DNA reads TGTGCCAGCAGTGAAGTGGGGACAGGGGCAGATACGCAGTATTTT. Protein: CASSEVGTGADTQYF.

The V call is TRBV7-6, the J call TRBJ1-5; D perhaps matches TRBD1 (5 bases). V gave up 3 bases and J gave up 3 bases, with 12 bases separating them. The CDR3 has 15 amino acids. Per the germline V gene, CDR1 is SGHVS and CDR2 is FNYEAQ. The CDR3 DNA reads as TGTGCCAGCAGCTTTTCTCCGGGACTCAATCAGCCCCAGCATTTT. Amino acids: CASSFSPGLNQPQHF.

The chain uses TRBV11-2 and TRBJ2-3; 11 bases map to TRBD1. Per germline, CDR1 SGHAT and CDR2 FQNNGV. The CDR3 consists of 15 residues. The V gene end was trimmed by 5 bases and the J gene end by 6 bases; junction bases not matched to a gene: 7. CDR3 residues: CASSRTGGDRDTQYF. The DNA for the CDR3 is TGTGCCAGCAGCAGGACAGGGGGCGATAGGGATACGCAGTATTTT. Supplemented by reference TRBV11-2 and TRBJ2-3, the full variable domain reads EAGVAQSPRYKIIEKRQSVAFWCNPISGHATLYWYQQILGQGPKLLIQFQNNGVVDDSQLPKDRFSAERLKGVDSTLKIQPAKLEDSAVYLCASSRTGGDRDTQYFGPGTRLTVL.

CDR3 DNA sequence: TGCGCCAGCAGCGGGACAGAAATGAACACTGAAGCTTTCTTT. It specifies CASSGTEMNTEAFF. J is TRBJ1-1 and V is TRBV5-1, with 7 positions matching TRBD1. Germline V lookup: CDR1 SGHRS, CDR2 YFSETQ. There are 14 residues in the CDR3. V shed 4 bases and J 0 bases; nucleotides not matched to a gene: 3. The full variable domain, completed using reference TRBV5-1 and TRBJ1-1, is KAGVTQTPRYLIKTRGQQVTLSCSPISGHRSVSWYQQTPGQGLQFLFEYFSETQRNKGNFPGRFSGRQFSNSRSEMNVSTLELGDSALYLCASSGTEMNTEAFFGQGTRLTVV.